One and the same sample provided the 18 T cell receptor beta chains below, sequenced in a study of blood T cell repertoires in COVID-19. Profiled with immunoSEQ multiplex PCR; TCRdb holds only in-frame clones, not every one. The sample has under 95,000 clones; 87% are singletons. The specimen sequenced was peripheral blood. The receptors were gathered from a man aged 60 to 69 with acute or convalescent COVID-19.

The chain couples TRBV27 to TRBJ1-3, with D possibly being TRBD1 (6 bases). There are 14 residues in the CDR3. The germline V gene has CDR1 MNHEY and CDR2 SMNVEV (reference sequence). V lost 6 bases and J 3 bases, leaving 12 bases between the germline ends. The CDR3 reads CASRPQGIGNTIYF. The CDR3 DNA reads as TGTGCCAGCAGGCCGCAGGGGATTGGAAACACCATATATTTT.

The chain employs TRBV6-2 or TRBV6-3 and TRBJ1-5; TRBD1 might be the D (6 bases). V dropped 5 bases and J dropped 0 bases, with 11 bases sitting between them. Germline V lookup: CDR1 MNHEY, CDR2 SVGEGT. The CDR3 is made up of 15 amino acids. The CDR3 spells CASSIRGYSNQPQHF. The CDR3 nucleotides are TGTGCCAGCAGTATTAGGGGGTATAGCAATCAGCCCCAGCATTTT.

V and J are TRBV19 and TRBJ1-1; TRBD1 matches 9 bases. Trimming removed 5 bases from V and 11 bases from J; junction bases left unmatched: 15. Per the germline V gene, CDR1 is LNHDA and CDR2 is SQIVND (reference sequence). This CDR3 spans 15 amino acids. The CDR3 region is CASSPTGGNPPQAFF. CDR3 in DNA: TGTGCCAGTAGTCCCACAGGGGGCAACCCCCCACAGGCTTTCTTT.

This sequence joins TRBV6-2 or TRBV6-3 and TRBJ1-5; D perhaps matches TRBD1 (5 bases). There are 15 residues in the CDR3. The V and J ends lost 2 bases and 2 bases respectively, with 10 bases between them. The germline V gene has CDR1 MNHEY and CDR2 SVGEGT. For the CDR3, the DNA is TGTGCCAGCAGTTACCAGGGAGGGGGCAATCAGCCCCAGCATTTT. It codes for CASSYQGGGNQPQHF.

This sequence joins TRBV25-1 and TRBJ1-1; D not certain. The length of the CDR3 is 16 residues. The germline V gene has CDR1 MGHDK and CDR2 SYGVNS. The V end was cut by 1 base, the J end by 0 bases, with 12 bases between. CDR3 sequence (DNA): TGTGCCAGCAGTGAATCAGGAGAGGGATTGAACACTGAAGCTTTCTTT. Its protein is CASSESGEGLNTEAFF.

The V call is TRBV4-3, the J call TRBJ2-1, with 8 bases matching TRBD2. V dropped 1 base and J dropped 9; count of bases not matched to a gene: 14. The CDR3 has 17 residues. Germline CDR1 LGHNA, CDR2 YSLEER. This CDR3 is CASSQGAYGGAPGEQFF. CDR3 sequence (DNA): TGCGCCAGCAGCCAAGGGGCATACGGGGGGGCCCCGGGTGAGCAGTTCTTC.

The CDR3 bases are TGTGCCAGCAGCCAAGGGGTCGGAGCAGGGGGGGAGCTGTTTTTT. This codes for CASSQGVGAGGELFF. This chain joins TRBV3-1 (or the pseudogene TRBV3-2) and TRBJ2-2; possible D gene TRBD1, 5 bases. The CDR3 extends over 15 amino acids. Germline V gene sequence: CDR1 LGHDT, CDR2 YNNKEL (reference sequence). With 1 base removed from V and 8 bases from J, the gap between germline ends came to 14 bases.

This clone was seen only once. This chain links TRBV4-2 with TRBJ2-1, with D maybe TRBD2 (6 bases). Trimming took off 0 bases at V and 5 bases at J, with 8 bases between the two ends. The CDR3 extends over 14 amino acids. Germline CDR1 and CDR2: LGHNA and YNFKEQ. In DNA form, the CDR3 reads TGTGCCAGCAGCCAAGACCCGGGGGACAATGAGCAGTTCTTC. Its translation is CASSQDPGDNEQFF.

The chain uses TRBV10-1 and TRBJ2-3; D possibly corresponds to TRBD2 (7 bases). The CDR3 has 18 amino acids. Germline CDR1 reads WNHNN; CDR2 reads SYGVQD (reference sequence). V was shortened by 2 bases and J by 1 base, with 19 bases between the two germline ends. The CDR3 DNA reads as TGCGCCAGCAGTGAGGAAGTCGGGGGGCCCCTAGGCACAGATACGCAGTATTTT. Encoded protein: CASSEEVGGPLGTDTQYF.

This rearrangement joins TRBV7-2 to TRBJ1-1, with 8 bases that match TRBD1. CDR1 is SGHTA and CDR2 is FQGNSA in the germline V gene. V dropped 5 bases and J dropped 5; count of bases not matched to a gene: 13. The CDR3 totals 16 residues. CDR3 DNA: TGTGCCAGCAGCCCTCGGACAGGGAATTTTAAAACTGAAGCTTTCTTT. It is translated as CASSPRTGNFKTEAFF.

This sequence joins TRBV9 and TRBJ2-2; TRBD2 matches 8 bases. CDR3 length equals 17 residues. Germline V gives CDR1 SGDLS, CDR2 YYNGEE. V lost 0 bases and J lost 7; bases outside the gene matches: 11. The CDR3 DNA sequence: TGTGCCAGCAGCGTAGGAGTTAGCGGGGAGCAGGGCGGGGAGCTGTTTTTT. Protein sequence: CASSVGVSGEQGGELFF.

The chain couples TRBV6-5 to TRBJ1-2, with 7 bases aligning to TRBD1. Germline V gives CDR1 MNHEY, CDR2 SVGAGI. The V segment lost 5 bases and the J segment 5 bases; nucleotides outside the gene matches: 5. CDR3 length: 13 residues. This CDR3 is CASSHRGGYGYTF. The CDR3 bases are TGTGCCAGCAGTCACAGGGGCGGGTATGGCTACACCTTC.

This chain links TRBV7-2 with TRBJ1-2; the D gene is possibly TRBD1 (5 bases). With 2 bases removed from V and 7 bases from J, the gap between germline ends came to 14 bases. The CDR3 is made up of 14 amino acids. Germline CDR1 and CDR2: SGHTA and FQGNSA. The CDR3 here is CASSLRVLGGGYTF. The DNA of the CDR3 is TGTGCCAGCAGCTTAAGGGTTCTGGGGGGTGGCTACACCTTC.

This clone was observed a few times. The genes are TRBV18 and TRBJ1-1, with 8 bases fitting TRBD1. The CDR3 totals 15 residues. Germline V gene sequence: CDR1 KGHSH, CDR2 LQKENI. V shed 5 bases, J shed 1 base, and the junction held 6 bases outside the gene matches. The chain's CDR3 is CASSSTGTGNTEAFF. In DNA form, the CDR3 reads TGTGCCAGCTCATCTACCGGGACAGGGAACACTGAAGCTTTCTTT.

The chain combines TRBV9 with TRBJ1-1; D gene ambiguous. Trimming left V 0 bases short and J 1 base short, with 7 bases between. Germline V gene lookup returns CDR1 SGDLS and CDR2 YYNGEE. The CDR3 contains 14 residues. Here the CDR3 reads CASSVAAANTEAFF. The CDR3 DNA sequence: TGTGCCAGCAGCGTAGCTGCGGCGAACACTGAAGCTTTCTTT.

On this clone itself: At one of its ends the junction is not consistent with the germline gene, which may arise from a read error. The chain carries TRBV7-7 and TRBJ2-5, with D possibly being TRBD1 (6 bases). In germline, CDR1 is SSHAT, CDR2 FNYEAQ (reference sequence). CDR3 length: 18 residues. CDR3 DNA: TGTGCTAGCAGCTTAAGTAGTTGGGACAATGCGCTCCAAGAGACCCAGTACTTC. It is translated as CASSLSSWDNALQETQYF. The entire variable domain, with the rest obtained from reference TRBV7-7 and TRBJ2-5, is as follows: GAGVSQSPRYKVTKRGQDVTLRCDPISSHATLYWYQQALGQGPEFLTYFNYEAQPDKSGLPSDRFSAERPEGSISTLTIQRTEQRDSAMYRCASSLSSWDNALQETQYFGPGTRLLVL.

The chain links TRBV7-6 to TRBJ1-4; the match to TRBD1 covers 7 bases. The CDR3 is 15 amino acids. The V and J ends lost 5 bases and 7 bases, in that order; junction bases with no gene match: 10. CDR1 and CDR2 (germline): SGHVS, FNYEAQ. The CDR3, as DNA: TGTGCCAGCAGCCCCTCGACAGGGTTGTTTGAAAAACTGTTTTTT. Its protein is CASSPSTGLFEKLFF.

CDR3 region: CASSPDRGATEAFF. CDR3 bases: TGTGCCAGCAGCCCCGACAGGGGGGCGACTGAAGCTTTCTTT. The chain has TRBV7-2 and TRBJ1-1; 9 nucleotides line up with TRBD1. This CDR3 is 14 amino acids long. Germline-derived CDR1 and CDR2 are SGHTA and FQGNSA. V was clipped by 5 bases and J by 5 bases; unmatched bases: 6.